This T cell receptor beta chain was sequenced for a study of T cell responses to AZD1222 COVID-19 vaccine. General observations from the study: A reported finding is that nearly half of spike-specific TCRs target unmutated variant regions.

A word on this clone: Antigen: not known.

Trimming took off 1 base at V and 8 bases at J, with 12 bases between the two ends. This CDR3 spans 13 amino acids. CDR1 and CDR2 (germline): MNHNS, SASEGT. Clones were read by immunoSEQ multiplex PCR, and TCRdb kept only the in-frame ones, dropping some. Of about 86,000 clones listed, 80% to 90% are singletons. The chain couples TRBV6-1 to TRBJ2-7, with a possible D match to TRBD1 (5 bases). The receptor was derived from an adult in good health. The material was peripheral blood, obtained on day 0 of MenACWY control vaccination. DNA for the CDR3: TGTGCCAGCAGTGAAGGAAGGGGCAGTAAGCAGTACTTC. The encoded protein is CASSEGRGSKQYF.